This T cell receptor (beta chain) derives from a study of metastatic and nonmetastatic thyroid tumors. TCRdb re-called clones from the PCR reads using MiXCR. The sample lists about 38,000 clones, about 25% seen once, with roughly 8.8% in the top ten. There were no patients who had received any treatment before thyroid surgery. This clone has a handful of counts. Sequenced: blood. This receptor was taken from a female donor with papillary thyroid cancer or a benign thyroid nodule (not recorded which). Some clones in this sample may be carry-over from other donors' samples.

CDR3 DNA: TGTGCCAGCCGGGGTTCTGGGGCCAACGTCCTGACTTTC. Residues: CASRGSGANVLTF. This chain connects TRBV12-3 or TRBV12-4 to TRBJ2-6; D may be TRBD2 (5 bases). This CDR3 region has 13 residues. V was shortened by 8 bases and J by 1 base, with 6 bases between the two germline ends.